This entry lists 30 T cell receptor beta chains sequenced from one sample in a study of cytomegalovirus exposure and HLA in healthy donors. The PCR was carried out with 60 Vbeta primers and 13 Jbeta primers. Some clones are missing from TCRdb's copy, which holds only in-frame ones; the method was immunoSEQ multiplex PCR. The sample carries approximately 150,000 clones, roughly three quarters recorded once. Sequencing input: PBMCs. Receptors were obtained from a man younger than 30 in good health and CMV-seropositive.

This clone occurred once. V gene TRBV11-2 combines with J gene TRBJ2-7; possible D gene TRBD2, 5 bases. This CDR3 contains 15 residues. CDR1 SGHAT and CDR2 FQNNGV come from the germline V gene. Deletions cut 5 bases from V and 2 bases from J, with 16 bases between. The DNA of the CDR3 is TGTGCCAGCAGCCAGCGGCTAGTTGGACCCTACGAGCAGTACTTC. This codes for CASSQRLVGPYEQYF.

The chain has TRBV6-1 and TRBJ2-7; no clear D gene. The CDR3 extends over 14 amino acids. V gave up 2 bases and J gave up 0 bases, with 8 bases separating them. CDR1 is MNHNS and CDR2 is SASEGT in the germline V gene. The CDR3 DNA is TGTGCCAGCAGTGAAACTGGGCGCTCCTACGAGCAGTACTTC. Translating gives CASSETGRSYEQYF.

This clone has only one observation. The V call is TRBV7-8, the J call TRBJ2-2; 16 nucleotides line up with TRBD2. The CDR3 is 19 amino acids. V was clipped by 6 bases and J by 5 bases; unmatched bases: 12. CDR1 SGHVS and CDR2 FQNEAQ come from the germline V gene. The CDR3 DNA sequence: TGTGCCAGCAGTCGAACCGGGACTAGCGGGAGGGGAAGAACCGGGGAGCTGTTTTTT. As protein: CASSRTGTSGRGRTGELFF. The full variable domain, rest sourced from reference TRBV7-8 and TRBJ2-2, is GAGVSQSPRYKVAKRGQDVALRCDPISGHVSLFWYQQALGQGPEFLTYFQNEAQLDKSGLPSDRFFAERPEGSVSTLKIQRTQQEDSAVYLCASSRTGTSGRGRTGELFFGEGSRLTVL.

The V gene is TRBV4-2, the J gene TRBJ1-2, with 11 positions matching TRBD1. The ends lost 6 bases at V and 2 bases at J; junction bases unmatched: 5. CDR3 size: 15 residues. The V gene's germline CDR1 is LGHNA and CDR2 YNFKEQ. Written as DNA, the CDR3 is TGTGCCAGCAGATACGGGACAGGGGGGAACTATGGCTACACCTTC. Translating gives CASRYGTGGNYGYTF.

CDR3 sequence reads: CASSEDASGSYEQYF. CDR3 DNA: TGTGCCAGCAGTGAAGACGCTAGCGGATCCTACGAGCAGTACTTC. The chain carries TRBV6-1 and TRBJ2-7; 7 nucleotides line up with TRBD2. There are 15 residues in the CDR3. J gave up 1 base and V 1 base, and 4 bases lay outside the gene matches. In germline, CDR1 is MNHNS, CDR2 SASEGT.

This chain connects TRBV7-9 to TRBJ1-2; TRBD1 matches at 7 bases. CDR3 length equals 13 residues. Germline V CDR1 and CDR2: SEHNR, FQNEAQ (reference sequence). V trimming: 2 bases; J trimming: 4 bases; junction bases outside the gene matches: 1. The CDR3 is CASSLKGAYGYTF. The CDR3 nucleotides read TGTGCCAGCAGCTTAAAGGGGGCCTATGGCTACACCTTC.

The chain uses TRBV2 and TRBJ1-1; a weak D match, TRBD1 (5 bases). This CDR3 has 9 residues. Trimming stripped 4 bases from V and 13 bases from J, with 7 bases between. Germline CDR1 reads SNHLY; CDR2 reads FYNNEI. CDR3 DNA: TGTGCCAGCAGTGGGGGGGATTTCTTT. As protein: CASSGGDFF.

This clone was detected once. V gene TRBV15 combines with J gene TRBJ2-7; D gene ambiguous. V dropped 6 bases and J dropped 6 bases, with 12 bases sitting between them. Germline CDR1 and CDR2: LNHNV and YYDKDF (reference sequence). The CDR3 totals 12 residues. DNA of the CDR3: TGTGCCACCAGTCCCCGCGGCGGCGAGCAGTACTTC. It codes for CATSPRGGEQYF.

The CDR3 loop reads CASSERVTGNQPQHF. CDR3 nucleotide sequence: TGTGCCAGCAGTGAACGGGTGACGGGCAATCAGCCCCAGCATTTT. The V and J genes are TRBV6-1 and TRBJ1-5; no clear D. CDR3 length: 15 amino acids. Trimming removed 2 bases at V and 2 bases at J, with 10 bases between. CDR1 and CDR2 from the germline V gene are MNHNS and SASEGT.

This chain connects TRBV21-1 to TRBJ1-6; TRBD1, the table's D call, was not compared with the DNA. TRBV21-1 is marked as a pseudogene. This CDR3 region has 20 residues. The CDR3 region is CASRKRTDRPFYLYNSPLHF. The DNA for the CDR3 is TGTGCCAGCAGAAAACGGACGGACAGGCCTTTCTATCTCTATAATTCACCCCTCCACTTT.

This chain links TRBV7-9 with TRBJ2-3; TRBD1 is a possible D gene (5 bases). CDR3 length equals 12 residues. In germline, CDR1 is SEHNR, CDR2 FQNEAQ (reference sequence). V lost 3 bases and J 6 bases, leaving 7 bases between the germline ends. CDR3 coding DNA: TGTGCCAGCAGCTTTCAGGGCGATACGCAGTATTTT. It translates to CASSFQGDTQYF.

This clone was observed a handful of times. J is TRBJ1-2 and V is TRBV27, with 7 bases fitting TRBD1. This CDR3 contains 17 residues. Germline CDR1 is MNHEY and CDR2 is SMNVEV (reference sequence). V lost 0 bases and J lost 4; bases outside the gene matches: 11. CDR3 nucleotide sequence: TGTGCCAGCAGTTTATCCAAGCTCCAGGGGGATATCTATGGCTACACCTTC. Translating it yields CASSLSKLQGDIYGYTF.

V is TRBV5-1 and J is TRBJ2-1; 11 positions agree with TRBD2. J lost 0 bases, V lost 5 bases, and 4 bases had no gene match. The germline V gene has CDR1 SGHRS and CDR2 YFSETQ. This CDR3 has 16 amino acids. The DNA for the CDR3 is TGCGCCAGCAGTTTTAGCGGGAGGGGCTCCTACAATGAGCAGTTCTTC. This translates into CASSFSGRGSYNEQFF.

With regard to this clone: Distinct nucleotide sequences in the sample also encode this CDR3. The chain carries TRBV29-1 and TRBJ2-6; TRBD1 aligns across 7 bases. Trimming took 6 bases from V and 0 from J; bases not matched to a gene: 5. Germline V lookup: CDR1 SQVTM, CDR2 ANQGSEA. The CDR3 totals 15 residues. Here the CDR3 reads CSVRQGSSGANVLTF. The CDR3, as DNA: TGCAGCGTCCGACAGGGTTCCTCTGGGGCCAACGTCCTGACTTTC.

The chain employs TRBV4-3 and TRBJ1-4; D is unclear. Trimming removed 0 bases at V and 8 bases at J, with 16 bases between. Germline V gives CDR1 LGHNA, CDR2 YSLEER. This CDR3 region has 16 residues. In DNA form, the CDR3 reads TGCGCCAGCAGCCAAGATAGAGGGAGAGTTTTGGAAAAACTGTTTTTT. Amino acid sequence: CASSQDRGRVLEKLFF.

The V call is TRBV27, the J call TRBJ2-7; tentative D call: TRBD1 (6 bases). The ends were cut back, 1 base at V and 2 bases at J, with 12 bases in the middle. The CDR3 length is 15 residues. Germline values: CDR1 MNHEY, CDR2 SMNVEV (reference sequence). The CDR3: CASSLYREKPYEQYF. CDR3 coding DNA: TGTGCCAGCAGTTTATACAGGGAGAAACCCTACGAGCAGTACTTC.

The V and J genes are TRBV6-1 and TRBJ2-7; 7 bases agree with TRBD1. Losses at the gene ends were 6 bases for V and 3 bases for J; bases not matched to a gene: 8. Germline CDR1 is MNHNS and CDR2 is SASEGT. The length of the CDR3 is 14 residues. The CDR3 is CASRMFRDSYEQYF. DNA of the CDR3: TGTGCCAGCAGAATGTTCCGGGACAGCTACGAGCAGTACTTC.

The V call is TRBV7-8, the J call TRBJ2-2, with D maybe TRBD2 (6 bases). Germline V lookup: CDR1 SGHVS, CDR2 FQNEAQ. The V and J ends lost 8 bases and 5 bases respectively, with 18 bases between them. The CDR3 covers 15 residues. The CDR3 DNA follows: TGTGCCAGCTCTCATCCGGGGGAAAGGACCGGGGAGCTGTTTTTT. Protein: CASSHPGERTGELFF.

This chain joins TRBV9 and TRBJ1-3, with D perhaps TRBD1 (5 bases). CDR3 length: 15 amino acids. V lost 1 base, J lost 1 base, and 9 bases lay in between. Germline CDR1 and CDR2: SGDLS and YYNGEE. DNA of the CDR3: TGTGCCAGCAGCGTATCGACAGTATCTGGAAACACCATATATTTT. Its translation: CASSVSTVSGNTIYF.

The chain's CDR3 is CASSPFGRQETQYF. The CDR3 DNA follows: TGTGCCAGCTCACCATTTGGGAGGCAAGAGACCCAGTACTTC. The chain carries TRBV18 and TRBJ2-5; maybe TRBD2 (6 bases). Trimming stripped 2 bases from V and 2 bases from J, with 9 bases between. This CDR3 region has 14 residues. In germline, CDR1 is KGHSH, CDR2 LQKENI.

The DNA for the CDR3 is TGTGCCAGCAGCTCAGAAGGGAGTCGGAATGAGCAGTTCTTC. Its protein is CASSSEGSRNEQFF. This chain uses TRBV7-9 with TRBJ2-1; perhaps TRBD2 as D (5 bases). The V end was cut by 4 bases, the J end by 7 bases, with 14 bases between. In germline, CDR1 is SEHNR, CDR2 FQNEAQ (reference sequence). The CDR3 is 14 residues long.

This clone was recorded a few times. This sequence joins TRBV11-1 and TRBJ2-1; 8 nucleotides line up with TRBD2. The ends lost 0 bases at V and 10 bases at J; junction bases unmatched: 8. CDR1 is SGHAT and CDR2 is FQDESV in the germline V gene (reference sequence). This CDR3 is 15 amino acids long. CDR3 sequence (DNA): TGTGCCAGCAGCTTAGCCGGGGGGGCCAAATTGGAGCAGTTCTTC. Its translation: CASSLAGGAKLEQFF.

The gene calls are TRBV29-1 and TRBJ2-7; D gene unclear. Germline V lookup: CDR1 SQVTM, CDR2 ANQGSEA. Trimming stripped 3 bases from V and 1 base from J, with 10 bases between. The CDR3 loop spans 13 amino acids. CDR3 sequence: CSVESGNSYEQYF. The CDR3 DNA is TGCAGCGTTGAGTCAGGCAATTCCTACGAGCAGTACTTC.

This clone was observed a few times. The J gene is TRBJ2-7, the V gene TRBV6-6; tentatively, D is TRBD1 (6 bases). The CDR3 extends over 13 amino acids. V lost 2 bases and J lost 3, with 8 bases in between. CDR1 and CDR2 from the germline V gene are MNHNY and SVGAGI (reference sequence). The CDR3 spells CASSYDRYYEQYF. The CDR3 nucleotides read TGTGCCAGCAGTTACGACAGGTACTACGAGCAGTACTTC.

The rearrangement uses TRBV4-3 and TRBJ2-1; a possible D gene is TRBD1 (6 bases). The CDR3 extends over 14 amino acids. The germline gives CDR1 LGHNA, CDR2 YSLEER. V dropped 4 bases and J dropped 6 bases, with 13 bases sitting between them. The CDR3 DNA reads TGCGCCAGCAGCCGGCCGGGCAGGGGCAATGAGCAGTTCTTC. It yields the protein CASSRPGRGNEQFF.

The count of this clone is one. The chain recombines TRBV7-7 with TRBJ1-4, with 7 bases aligning to TRBD1. The CDR3 consists of 15 residues. With 5 bases clipped from V and 3 bases from J, the junction kept 6 bases outside the gene matches. CDR1 is SSHAT, CDR2 FNYEAQ, per germline (reference sequence). The CDR3 bases are TGTGCCAGCAGCCTTGGACAGGCTCCTAATGAAAAACTGTTTTTT. It specifies CASSLGQAPNEKLFF.

The V and J genes are TRBV27 and TRBJ2-7; D is undetermined. Germline V CDR1 and CDR2: MNHEY, SMNVEV (reference sequence). The CDR3 sequence is 13 residues long. V was trimmed by 6 bases and J by 2 bases, leaving 11 bases between them. The CDR3 region is CASRPTAAYEQYF. The CDR3 region has the DNA TGTGCCAGCAGGCCAACAGCAGCCTACGAGCAGTACTTC.

The chain couples TRBV27 to TRBJ1-1, with TRBD1 identical over 7 bases. CDR3 length: 14 residues. After removal of 4 bases from V and 1 base from J, the junction contained 3 bases not matched to a gene. Germline lookup yields CDR1 MNHEY and CDR2 SMNVEV (reference sequence). As DNA, the CDR3 is TGTGCCAGCAGTTCGGGACAGACGAACACTGAAGCTTTCTTT. This encodes CASSSGQTNTEAFF.

The V gene is TRBV5-5, the J gene TRBJ2-3; maybe TRBD2 (6 bases). The CDR3 runs 15 residues. Per the germline V gene, CDR1 is SGHKS and CDR2 is YYEKEE (reference sequence). V dropped 1 base and J dropped 2 bases, with 11 bases sitting between them. This chain's CDR3 is CASSLNADYTDTQYF. The CDR3 DNA follows: TGTGCCAGCAGCTTGAACGCGGACTACACAGATACGCAGTATTTT.

V usage is TRBV5-1 and J usage is TRBJ2-7, with 8 bases fitting TRBD2. Germline-derived CDR1 and CDR2 are SGHRS and YFSETQ. The length of the CDR3 is 15 residues. V was pared by 4 bases and J by 0 bases, with 6 bases of the junction left unmatched. Here the CDR3 DNA reads TGCGCCAGCAGCGGGGAGCGGGGGCCCTCCTACGAGCAGTACTTC. Its translation: CASSGERGPSYEQYF.